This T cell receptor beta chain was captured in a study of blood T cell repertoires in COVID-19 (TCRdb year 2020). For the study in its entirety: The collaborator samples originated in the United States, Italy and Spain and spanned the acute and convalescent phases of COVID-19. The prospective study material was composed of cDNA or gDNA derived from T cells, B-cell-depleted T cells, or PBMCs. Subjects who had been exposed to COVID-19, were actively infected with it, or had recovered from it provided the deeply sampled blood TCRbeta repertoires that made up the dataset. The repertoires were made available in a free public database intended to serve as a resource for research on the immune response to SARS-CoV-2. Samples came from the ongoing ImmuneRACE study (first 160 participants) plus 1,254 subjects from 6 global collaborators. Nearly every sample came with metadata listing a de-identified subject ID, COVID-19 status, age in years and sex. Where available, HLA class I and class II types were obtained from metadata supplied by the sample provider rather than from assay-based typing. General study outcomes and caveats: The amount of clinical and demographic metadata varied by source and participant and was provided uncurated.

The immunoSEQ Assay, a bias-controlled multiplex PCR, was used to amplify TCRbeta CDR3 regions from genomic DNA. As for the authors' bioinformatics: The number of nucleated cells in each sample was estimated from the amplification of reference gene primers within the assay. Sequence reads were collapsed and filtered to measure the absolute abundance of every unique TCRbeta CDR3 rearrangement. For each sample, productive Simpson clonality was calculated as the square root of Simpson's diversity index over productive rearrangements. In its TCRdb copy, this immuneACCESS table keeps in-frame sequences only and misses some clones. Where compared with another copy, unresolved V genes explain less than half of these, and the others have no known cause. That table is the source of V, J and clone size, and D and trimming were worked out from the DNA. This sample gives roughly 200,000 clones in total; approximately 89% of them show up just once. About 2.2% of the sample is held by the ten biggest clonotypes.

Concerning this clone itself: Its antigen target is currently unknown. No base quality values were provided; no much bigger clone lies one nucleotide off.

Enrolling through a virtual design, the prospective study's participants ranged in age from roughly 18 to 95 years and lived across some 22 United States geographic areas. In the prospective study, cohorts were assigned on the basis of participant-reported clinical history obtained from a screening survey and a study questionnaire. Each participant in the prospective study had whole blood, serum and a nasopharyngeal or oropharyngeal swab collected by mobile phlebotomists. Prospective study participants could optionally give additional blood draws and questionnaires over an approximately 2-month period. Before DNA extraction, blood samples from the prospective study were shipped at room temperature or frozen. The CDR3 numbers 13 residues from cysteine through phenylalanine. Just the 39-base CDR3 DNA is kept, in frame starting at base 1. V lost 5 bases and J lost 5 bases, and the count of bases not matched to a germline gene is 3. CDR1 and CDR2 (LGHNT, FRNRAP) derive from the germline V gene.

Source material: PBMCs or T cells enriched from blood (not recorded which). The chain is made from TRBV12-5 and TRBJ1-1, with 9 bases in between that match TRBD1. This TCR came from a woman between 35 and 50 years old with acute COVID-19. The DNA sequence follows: TGTGCTAGTGGTGGGGACAGGGATACTGAAGCTTTCTTT. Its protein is CASGGDRDTEAFF.